The T cell receptor beta chain described here comes from a study of shared clonotypes between healthy human individuals. Overall study: The cohort had two women and three men, ages 18 to 49.

As concerns this clone: This CDR3 is also generated by other DNA sequences in the sample.

This CDR3 region has 14 residues. Trimming took off 2 bases at V and 1 base at J, with 9 bases between the two ends. Per germline, CDR1 MDHEN and CDR2 SYDVKM. Within Nashville, Tennessee resided all donors, each a Caucasian adult. Deep-level running was used for the assay. Sequencing was performed with immunoSEQ multiplex PCR; in TCRdb, only in-frame clones are kept and a portion is missing. The table records 400,000 to 550,000 clones, around 80% of them present only once. The TCR originated in a woman in her forties in good health. Some clones in this sample may be carry-over from other donors' samples. The sample comprised PBMCs. This chain uses TRBV28 with TRBJ2-7; tentatively, D is TRBD1 (5 bases). This chain's CDR3 is CASSLRQGSYEQYF. Here the CDR3 DNA reads TGTGCCAGCAGTTTACGCCAGGGTTCCTACGAGCAGTACTTC.